A single sample is the source of the 25 T cell receptor beta chains below, sequenced in a study of PD-1 blockade in classical Hodgkin lymphoma. Using immunoSEQ multiplex PCR, the repertoire was profiled, and TCRdb retains in-frame clones only, with some absent. The data show 40,000 to 55,000 clones, over 70% seen once. Time point meaning: cycle 4 day 1 (C4D1), after around six weeks of nivolumab. Brentuximab vedotin exposure varied, and every patient relapsed after autologous stem cell transplantation. The specimen comprised peripheral blood mononuclear cells (PBMCs), sampled before the fourth cycle of nivolumab. These receptors originate from a human donor with classical Hodgkin lymphoma.

CDR3 nucleotide sequence: TGTGCCAGTAGTACCGCGACAGGGGGAAACACAGATACGCAGTATTTT. It yields the protein CASSTATGGNTDTQYF. This chain uses TRBV19 with TRBJ2-3; 9 nucleotides align to TRBD1. V shed 4 bases and J 2 bases; nucleotides not matched to a gene: 7. CDR1 and CDR2 from the germline V gene are LNHDA and SQIVND (reference sequence). CDR3 length equals 16 residues.

V gene TRBV4-1 combines with J gene TRBJ1-6; 7 positions agree with TRBD1. V gave up 4 bases and J gave up 10 bases; unmatched junction bases: 4. Germline V lookup: CDR1 MGHRA, CDR2 YSYEKL. The CDR3 runs to 13 residues. CDR3 in DNA: TGCGCCAGCAGCCCGACAGGGTACTCACCCCTCCACTTT. This sequence encodes CASSPTGYSPLHF.

This chain uses TRBV29-1 with TRBJ2-1; D remains unclear. The CDR3 consists of 11 residues. V was shortened by 7 bases and J by 6 bases, with 10 bases between the two germline ends. CDR1 is SQVTM, CDR2 ANQGSEA, per germline. The CDR3 reads CSAQLPNEQFF. CDR3 bases: TGCAGCGCCCAATTGCCCAATGAGCAGTTCTTC.

The DNA of the CDR3 is TGTGCCAGCGTCGGGGATAGCAATCAGCCCCAGCATTTT. Translating gives CASVGDSNQPQHF. The chain joins TRBV6-1 to TRBJ1-5; D is ambiguous. This CDR3 is built from 13 residues. V was pared by 8 bases and J by 0 bases, with 8 bases between. CDR1 is MNHNS, CDR2 SASEGT, per germline.

V usage is TRBV28 and J usage is TRBJ1-1; 8 bases are shared with TRBD1. Trimming removed 5 bases from V and 10 bases from J; junction bases left unmatched: 12. The CDR3 contains 14 residues. The germline gives CDR1 MDHEN, CDR2 SYDVKM. Here the CDR3 DNA reads TGTGCCAGCAGTGGGGGGACAGGCTCGGGCGTAGCTTTCTTT. Protein: CASSGGTGSGVAFF.

Only one count was recorded for this clone. The gene calls are TRBV18 and TRBJ1-1; tentatively, D is TRBD1 (5 bases). The germline CDR1 and CDR2 sequences are KGHSH and LQKENI. The CDR3 loop spans 13 amino acids. V was shortened by 4 bases and J by 3 bases, with 9 bases between the two germline ends. The CDR3 nucleotides are TGTGCCAGCTCACTCGGAGGGGACACTGAAGCTTTCTTT. Translated, it gives CASSLGGDTEAFF. The full variable domain, its missing parts supplied by reference TRBV18 and TRBJ1-1, is NAGVMQNPRHLVRRRGQEARLRCSPMKGHSHVYWYRQLPEEGLKFMVYLQKENIIDESGMPKERFSAEFPKEGPSILRIQQVVRGDSAAYFCASSLGGDTEAFFGQGTRLTVV.

This clone was detected only once. The chain has TRBV11-1 and TRBJ2-7; D unresolved. Germline V gene sequence: CDR1 SGHAT, CDR2 FQDESV (reference sequence). The CDR3 has 15 amino acids. Trimming stripped 1 base from V and 0 bases from J, with 10 bases between. The CDR3 sequence is CASSLEGQASYEQYF. The CDR3 DNA is TGTGCCAGCAGCTTAGAAGGGCAGGCCTCCTACGAGCAGTACTTC.

The rearrangement joins TRBV19 to TRBJ2-3, with unresolved D. V lost 6 bases to trimming and J lost 1 base, with 11 bases between them. CDR3 length: 14 amino acids. Germline CDR1 LNHDA, CDR2 SQIVND (reference sequence). The CDR3 DNA reads TGTGCCAGTAGCCTTATGATCGGCACAGATACGCAGTATTTT. Its translation: CASSLMIGTDTQYF. Complete variable domain (other parts from reference TRBV19 and TRBJ2-3): DGGITQSPKYLFRKEGQNVTLSCEQNLNHDAMYWYRQDPGQGLRLIYYSQIVNDFQKGDIAEGYSVSREKKESFPLTVTSAQKNPTAFYLCASSLMIGTDTQYFGPGTRLTVL.

The chain has TRBV27 and TRBJ1-4; TRBD1 matches 7 bases. Germline assignment: CDR1 MNHEY and CDR2 SMNVEV (reference sequence). The V and J ends lost 10 bases and 8 bases, in that order; junction bases with no gene match: 10. CDR3 size: 13 residues. The DNA for the CDR3 is TGTGCCATCTGTCGGGACAGCAGGGAAAAACTGTTTTTT. It encodes CAICRDSREKLFF.

Only a few counts were recorded for this clone. This chain connects TRBV11-2 to TRBJ1-6; TRBD1 agrees at 7 bases. The CDR3 sequence is 15 residues long. After removal of 9 bases from V and 4 bases from J, the junction contained 9 bases not matched to a gene. CDR1 and CDR2 (germline): SGHAT, FQNNGV. The CDR3 DNA follows: TGTGCCAGAGGAGGGGGCGCGTCGTATAATTCACCCCTCCACTTT. Protein product: CARGGGASYNSPLHF.

The rearrangement joins TRBV7-2 to TRBJ2-7; D is perhaps TRBD2 (7 bases). The germline V gene has CDR1 SGHTA and CDR2 FQGNSA. The CDR3 sequence is 16 residues long. V dropped 5 bases and J dropped 3 bases, with 20 bases sitting between them. The CDR3 sequence: CASSQQPGGGGYEQYF. Here the CDR3 DNA reads TGTGCCAGCAGCCAACAACCCGGCGGGGGCGGCTACGAGCAGTACTTC.

As DNA, the CDR3 is TGTGCCAGCAGCTTGGCTATTAGCGGGAGGGCCCGTAATGAGCAGTTCTTC. It translates to CASSLAISGRARNEQFF. The chain has TRBV5-4 and TRBJ2-1; 11 bases align to TRBD2. Per the germline V gene, CDR1 is SGHNT and CDR2 is YYREEE (reference sequence). The CDR3 loop spans 17 amino acids. The V and J ends lost 0 bases and 7 bases, in that order; junction bases with no gene match: 9. Variable domain in full (rest from reference TRBV5-4 and TRBJ2-1): ETGVTQSPTHLIKTRGQQVTLRCSSQSGHNTVSWYQQALGQGPQFIFQYYREEENGRGNFPPRFSGLQFPNYSSELNVNALELDDSALYLCASSLAISGRARNEQFFGPGTRLTVL.

The V and J genes are TRBV6-5 and TRBJ2-7; 7 bases are a match to TRBD1. The CDR3 spans 12 residues. V shed 4 bases, J shed 8 bases, and the junction held 5 bases outside the gene matches. The V gene's germline CDR1 is MNHEY and CDR2 SVGAGI. CDR3 loop: CASSSDRFQQYF. The CDR3 DNA sequence: TGTGCCAGCAGTTCGGACAGGTTTCAGCAGTACTTC.

The V gene is TRBV27, the J gene TRBJ2-7, with 8 bases aligning to TRBD1. Germline CDR1 is MNHEY and CDR2 is SMNVEV (reference sequence). Trimming at V came to 4 bases and at J to 0 bases, leaving 11 bases not matched to a gene. The CDR3 totals 17 residues. CDR3 in amino acids: CASSSATGEVVSYEQYF. The CDR3 nucleotides read TGTGCCAGCAGTTCCGCGACAGGGGAAGTAGTCTCCTACGAGCAGTACTTC.

The chain links TRBV7-2 to TRBJ1-5; D gene ambiguous. This CDR3 spans 15 amino acids. V was clipped by 0 bases and J by 2 bases, with 8 bases between them. Germline values: CDR1 SGHTA, CDR2 FQGNSA. DNA for the CDR3: TGTGCCAGCAGCTTAGCCATCGGGGGCAATCAGCCCCAGCATTTT. Residues: CASSLAIGGNQPQHF.

The chain is built from TRBV10-3 and TRBJ1-1; D is uncertain. V shed 10 bases and J shed 0 bases, with 12 bases lying between them. Germline V CDR1 and CDR2: ENHRY, SYGVKD. The CDR3 is made up of 13 amino acids. The CDR3: CATYAGVNTEAFF. The CDR3 bases are TGTGCCACCTATGCCGGAGTGAACACTGAAGCTTTCTTT.

The CDR3 nucleotides read TGTGCCAGCAGTGACTCGAAGGTCTTAGGGTTGAACACTGAAGCTTTCTTT. Translated: CASSDSKVLGLNTEAFF. This sequence joins TRBV6-4 and TRBJ1-1, with D unclear. Per germline, CDR1 MRHNA and CDR2 SNTAGT. V dropped 0 bases and J dropped 0 bases, with 14 bases sitting between them. This CDR3 is 17 amino acids long.

This chain links TRBV4-3 with TRBJ1-2; D gene unclear. The CDR3 spans 13 residues. Germline V gene data show CDR1 as LGHNA and CDR2 as YSLEER. Trimming took 4 bases from V and 5 from J, leaving 11 bases between them. The CDR3 is CASSLDGGYGYTF. DNA for the CDR3: TGCGCCAGCAGCCTCGATGGAGGATATGGCTACACCTTC.

This clone appeared a single time. The V call is TRBV29-1, the J call TRBJ1-2; perhaps TRBD1 as D (6 bases). Germline CDR1 and CDR2: SQVTM and ANQGSEA. CDR3 size: 13 residues. The V and J ends lost 1 base and 4 bases respectively, with 10 bases between them. The CDR3: CSVEGTGTYGYTF. DNA of the CDR3: TGCAGCGTTGAAGGTACAGGGACCTATGGCTACACCTTC. Variable domain in full (rest from reference TRBV29-1 and TRBJ1-2): SAVISQKPSRDICQRGTSLTIQCQVDSQVTMMFWYRQQPGQSLTLIATANQGSEATYESGFVIDKFPISRPNLTFSTLTVSNMSPEDSSIYLCSVEGTGTYGYTFGSGTRLTVV.

The gene calls are TRBV18 and TRBJ1-6, with 7 bases matching TRBD1. CDR3 length equals 15 residues. Germline V gene lookup returns CDR1 KGHSH and CDR2 LQKENI. The J segment lost 8 bases and the V segment lost 3 bases, leaving 7 bases of the junction unmatched. DNA for the CDR3: TGTGCCAGCTCACCCCAGCCAGGGGGTGATTCACCCCTCCACTTT. This encodes CASSPQPGGDSPLHF.

This chain uses TRBV9 with TRBJ1-2; possibly TRBD1 for D (5 bases). Germline loops: CDR1 SGDLS, CDR2 YYNGEE. This CDR3 is 15 amino acids long. V dropped 4 bases and J dropped 7 bases, with 20 bases sitting between them. The DNA of the CDR3 is TGTGCCAGCAGCCATGGGGCAGCTGGATTGCTTGGCTACACCTTC. Its translation: CASSHGAAGLLGYTF.

Of note for this clone: This specimen includes other DNA sequences encoding the same CDR3. The chain couples TRBV7-3 to TRBJ2-7; TRBD1 is a possible D gene (6 bases). Looked up from germline, CDR1 is SGHTA and CDR2 is FQGTGA. V was clipped by 5 bases and J by 0 bases, with 11 bases between them. There are 14 residues in the CDR3. For the CDR3, the DNA is TGTGCCAGCAGCCCAGACAGGAGCTCCTACGAGCAGTACTTC. Its translation is CASSPDRSSYEQYF.

This sequence joins TRBV6-6 and TRBJ2-5; D not certain. Germline V gene lookup returns CDR1 MNHNY and CDR2 SVGAGI (reference sequence). The germline V and J ends were trimmed by 2 bases and 2 bases, with 9 bases remaining between them. The CDR3 contains 14 residues. Here the CDR3 DNA reads TGTGCCAGCAGTTACCCCGGGCTACAAGAGACCCAGTACTTC. It translates to CASSYPGLQETQYF.

Note on this clone: Other DNA sequences within the sample encode an identical CDR3. The chain is built from TRBV7-9 and TRBJ2-7, with D unclear. Trimming cost V 3 bases and J 10 bases, with 13 bases left between them. The germline CDR1 and CDR2 sequences are SEHNR and FQNEAQ (reference sequence). The CDR3 has 12 residues. CDR3 in amino acids: CASSFGDGEQYF. The CDR3 region has the DNA TGTGCCAGCAGCTTTGGAGATGGCGAACAGTACTTC.

This clone showed up just a few times. This rearrangement joins TRBV5-4 to TRBJ2-1; D gene ambiguous. This CDR3 is 13 amino acids long. Trimming removed 1 base from V and 6 bases from J, with 8 bases in between. Germline CDR1 reads SGHNT; CDR2 reads YYREEE (reference sequence). The CDR3 protein is CASSLYGLNEQFF. The DNA of the CDR3 is TGTGCCAGCAGCTTGTACGGTCTCAATGAGCAGTTCTTC.